This T cell receptor (beta chain) was sequenced during a study of T cell changes during pregnancy in multiple sclerosis. Trimming pared 1 base from V and 6 bases from J, leaving 11 bases between. The V gene's germline CDR1 is SGHTS and CDR2 YDEGEE. The CDR3 has 14 amino acids. Measured with immunoSEQ multiplex PCR; TCRdb has only the in-frame clones, and not every one. Here the sample spans about 88,000 clones, approximately 92% being singletons. V usage is TRBV5-8 and J usage is TRBJ1-5; D possibly corresponds to TRBD1 (5 bases). This sequence was found in a female donor with multiple sclerosis, enrolled in a pregnancy study. Sequencing used peripheral blood, obtained in the first trimester of pregnancy. CDR3 sequence reads: CASSLKRQGQPQHF. CDR3 in DNA: TGTGCCAGCAGCTTGAAGCGTCAGGGTCAGCCCCAGCATTTT.